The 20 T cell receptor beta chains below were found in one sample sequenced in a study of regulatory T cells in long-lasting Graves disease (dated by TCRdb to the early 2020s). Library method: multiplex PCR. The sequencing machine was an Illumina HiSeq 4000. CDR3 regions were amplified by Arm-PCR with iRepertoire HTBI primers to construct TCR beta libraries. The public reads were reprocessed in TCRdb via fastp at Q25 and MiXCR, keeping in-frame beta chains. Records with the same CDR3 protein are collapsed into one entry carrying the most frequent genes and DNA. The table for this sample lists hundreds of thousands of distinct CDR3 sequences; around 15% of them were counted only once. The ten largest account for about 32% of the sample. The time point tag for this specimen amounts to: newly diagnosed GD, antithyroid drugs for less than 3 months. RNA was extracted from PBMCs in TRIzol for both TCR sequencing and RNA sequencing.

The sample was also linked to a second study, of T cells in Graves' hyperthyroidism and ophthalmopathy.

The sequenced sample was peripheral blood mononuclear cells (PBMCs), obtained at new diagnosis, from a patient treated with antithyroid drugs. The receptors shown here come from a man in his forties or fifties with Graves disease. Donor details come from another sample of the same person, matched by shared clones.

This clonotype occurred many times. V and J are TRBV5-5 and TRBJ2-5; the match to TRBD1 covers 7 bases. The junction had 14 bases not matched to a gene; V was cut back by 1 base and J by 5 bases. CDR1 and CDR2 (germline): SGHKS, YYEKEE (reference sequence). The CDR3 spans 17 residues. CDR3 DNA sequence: TGTGCCAGCAGCTTGAAACCGCGACAGGGAAATTGGGAGACCCAGTACTTC. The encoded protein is CASSLKPRQGNWETQYF.

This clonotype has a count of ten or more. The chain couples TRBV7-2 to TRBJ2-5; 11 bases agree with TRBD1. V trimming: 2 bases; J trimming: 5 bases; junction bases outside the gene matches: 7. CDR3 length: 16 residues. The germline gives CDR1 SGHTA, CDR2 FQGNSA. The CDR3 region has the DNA TGTGCCAGCAGCTTACGGACAGGGGGCTTTGTCGAGACCCAGTACTTC. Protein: CASSLRTGGFVETQYF.

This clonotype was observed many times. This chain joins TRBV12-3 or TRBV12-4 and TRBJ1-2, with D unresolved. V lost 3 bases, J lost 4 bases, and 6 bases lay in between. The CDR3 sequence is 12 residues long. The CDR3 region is CASSFGRYGYTF. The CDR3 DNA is TGTGCCAGCAGTTTCGGACGCTATGGCTACACCTTC.

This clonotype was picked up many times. CDR3 bases: TGTGCCAGCAGCGACAGGGGGCGCCGGGAGACCCAGTACTTC. Translated: CASSDRGRRETQYF. The V and J genes are TRBV7-2 and TRBJ2-5, with 10 bases fitting TRBD1. Germline CDR1 is SGHTA and CDR2 is FQGNSA. Losses at the gene ends were 5 bases for V and 5 bases for J; bases not matched to a gene: 5. The CDR3 runs 14 residues.

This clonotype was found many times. CDR3 nucleotides: TGTGCCAGCAGTCCCCAGGGCTATGGCTACACCTTC. It encodes CASSPQGYGYTF. The rearrangement uses TRBV2 and TRBJ1-2, with a possible D match to TRBD1 (5 bases). V shed 5 bases and J shed 4 bases, with 8 bases lying between them. Germline values: CDR1 SNHLY, CDR2 FYNNEI. The CDR3 length is 12 residues. The full variable domain, in which reference TRBV2 and TRBJ1-2 provide the parts outside the CDR3, is EPEVTQTPSHQVTQMGQEVILRCVPISNHLYFYWYRQILGQKVEFLVSFYNNEISEKSEIFDDQFSVERPDGSNFTLKIRSTKLEDSAMYFCASSPQGYGYTFGSGTRLTVV.

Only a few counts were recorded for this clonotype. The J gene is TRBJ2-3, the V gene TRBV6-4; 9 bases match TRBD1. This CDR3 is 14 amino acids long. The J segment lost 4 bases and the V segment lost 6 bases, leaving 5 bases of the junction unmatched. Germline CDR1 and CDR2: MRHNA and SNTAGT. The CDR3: CASSRDRESDTQYF. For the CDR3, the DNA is TGTGCCAGCAGCCGGGACAGGGAGTCAGATACGCAGTATTTT.

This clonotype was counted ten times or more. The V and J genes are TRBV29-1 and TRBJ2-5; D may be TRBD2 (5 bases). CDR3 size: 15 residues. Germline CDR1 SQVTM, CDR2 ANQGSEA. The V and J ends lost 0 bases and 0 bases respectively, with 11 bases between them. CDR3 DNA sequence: TGCAGCGTTGAAGATTGGCAGACTAACCAAGAGACCCAGTACTTC. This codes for CSVEDWQTNQETQYF. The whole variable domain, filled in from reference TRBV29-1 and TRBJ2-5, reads SAVISQKPSRDICQRGTSLTIQCQVDSQVTMMFWYRQQPGQSLTLIATANQGSEATYESGFVIDKFPISRPNLTFSTLTVSNMSPEDSSIYLCSVEDWQTNQETQYFGPGTRLLVL.

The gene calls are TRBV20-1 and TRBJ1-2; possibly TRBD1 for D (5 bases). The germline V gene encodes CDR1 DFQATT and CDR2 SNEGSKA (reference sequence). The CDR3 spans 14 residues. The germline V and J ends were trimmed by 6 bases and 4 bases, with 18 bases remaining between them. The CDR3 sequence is CSARGLAGGYGYTF. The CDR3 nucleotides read TGCAGTGCCCGGGGACTAGCGGGGGGCTATGGCTACACCTTC.

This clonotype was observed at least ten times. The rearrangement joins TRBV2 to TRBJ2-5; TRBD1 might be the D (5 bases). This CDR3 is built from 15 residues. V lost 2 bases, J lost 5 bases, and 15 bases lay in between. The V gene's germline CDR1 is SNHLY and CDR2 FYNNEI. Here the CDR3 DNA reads TGTGCCAGCAGTGAACAGGGAACTCCCGGGGAGACCCAGTACTTC. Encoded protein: CASSEQGTPGETQYF. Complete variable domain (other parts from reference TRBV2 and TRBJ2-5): EPEVTQTPSHQVTQMGQEVILRCVPISNHLYFYWYRQILGQKVEFLVSFYNNEISEKSEIFDDQFSVERPDGSNFTLKIRSTKLEDSAMYFCASSEQGTPGETQYFGPGTRLLVL.

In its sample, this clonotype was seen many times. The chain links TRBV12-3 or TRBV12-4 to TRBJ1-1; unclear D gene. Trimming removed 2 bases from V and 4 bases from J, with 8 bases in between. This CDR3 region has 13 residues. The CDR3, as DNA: TGTGCCAGCAGTTTATTACAGTCCACTGAAGCTTTCTTT. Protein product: CASSLLQSTEAFF.

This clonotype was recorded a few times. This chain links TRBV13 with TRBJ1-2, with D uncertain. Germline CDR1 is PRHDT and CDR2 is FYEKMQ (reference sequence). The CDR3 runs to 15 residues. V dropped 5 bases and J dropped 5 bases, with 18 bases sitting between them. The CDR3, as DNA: TGTGCCAGCAGCCCCTGGGTGAGGAGAGGGTATGGCTACACCTTC. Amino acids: CASSPWVRRGYGYTF.

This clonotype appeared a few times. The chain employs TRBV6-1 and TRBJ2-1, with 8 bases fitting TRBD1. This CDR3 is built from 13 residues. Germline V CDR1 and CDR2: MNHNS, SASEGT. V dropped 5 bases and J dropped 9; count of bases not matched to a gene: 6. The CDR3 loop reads CASSPRQGSEQFF. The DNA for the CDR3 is TGTGCCAGCAGTCCACGACAGGGGAGTGAGCAGTTCTTC.

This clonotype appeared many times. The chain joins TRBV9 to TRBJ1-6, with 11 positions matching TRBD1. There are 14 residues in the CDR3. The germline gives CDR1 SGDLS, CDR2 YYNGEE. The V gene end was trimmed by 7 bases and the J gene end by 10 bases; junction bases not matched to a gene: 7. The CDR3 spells CASGSGQGDSPLHF. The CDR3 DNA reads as TGTGCCAGCGGCTCGGGACAGGGGGACTCACCCCTCCACTTT.

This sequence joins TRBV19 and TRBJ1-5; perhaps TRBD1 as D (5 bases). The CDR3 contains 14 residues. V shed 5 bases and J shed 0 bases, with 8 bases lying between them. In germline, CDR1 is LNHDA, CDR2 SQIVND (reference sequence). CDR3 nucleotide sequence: TGTGCCAGTAGTGCACAGGATAGCAATCAGCCCCAGCATTTT. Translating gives CASSAQDSNQPQHF.

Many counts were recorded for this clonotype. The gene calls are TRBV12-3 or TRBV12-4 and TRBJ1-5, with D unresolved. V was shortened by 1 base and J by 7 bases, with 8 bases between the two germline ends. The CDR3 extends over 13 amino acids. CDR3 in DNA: TGTGCCAGCAGTTTAGAATGGCAACAGCCCCAGCATTTT. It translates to CASSLEWQQPQHF.

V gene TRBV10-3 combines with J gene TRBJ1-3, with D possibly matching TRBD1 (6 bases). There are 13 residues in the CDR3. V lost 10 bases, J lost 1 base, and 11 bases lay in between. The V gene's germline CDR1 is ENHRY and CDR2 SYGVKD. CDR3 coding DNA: TGTGCCACCCAACAGGGTTCTGGAAACACCATATATTTT. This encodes CATQQGSGNTIYF.

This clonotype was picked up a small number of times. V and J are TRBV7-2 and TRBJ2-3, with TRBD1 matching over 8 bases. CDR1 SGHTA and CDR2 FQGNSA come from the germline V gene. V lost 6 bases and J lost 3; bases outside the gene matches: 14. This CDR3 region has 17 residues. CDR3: CASREMGWTGLTDTQYF. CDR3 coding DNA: TGTGCCAGCAGGGAGATGGGGTGGACAGGGCTTACAGATACGCAGTATTTT.

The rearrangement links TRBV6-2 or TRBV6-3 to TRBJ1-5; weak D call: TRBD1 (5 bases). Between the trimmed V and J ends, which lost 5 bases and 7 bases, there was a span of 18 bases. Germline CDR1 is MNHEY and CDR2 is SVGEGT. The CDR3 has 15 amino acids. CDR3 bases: TGTGCCAGCAGTCCCACGGCGTCAGGGCACCAGCCCCAGCATTTT. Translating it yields CASSPTASGHQPQHF.

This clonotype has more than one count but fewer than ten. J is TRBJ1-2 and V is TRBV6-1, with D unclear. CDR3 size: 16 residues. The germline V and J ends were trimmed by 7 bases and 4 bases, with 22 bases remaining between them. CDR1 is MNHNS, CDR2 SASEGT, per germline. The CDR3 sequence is CASTPLEGKNIYGYTF. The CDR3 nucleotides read TGTGCCAGCACGCCGCTGGAGGGCAAAAATATCTATGGCTACACCTTC.

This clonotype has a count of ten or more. The CDR3 loop reads CAIKHTGGPNYGYTF. In nucleotides, the CDR3 is TGTGCCATCAAGCATACAGGGGGACCTAACTATGGCTACACCTTC. This chain links TRBV10-3 with TRBJ1-2; 8 positions match TRBD1. The CDR3 runs to 15 residues. CDR1 is ENHRY and CDR2 is SYGVKD in the germline V gene. With 7 bases clipped from V and 0 bases from J, the junction kept 7 bases outside the gene matches.